Shown below are 24 T cell receptor beta chains from a single sample sequenced in a study of memory CD4+ T cells and cytomegalovirus serostatus. The sort gate was single viable CD3+CD4+CD8-CD45RO+ cells for memory CD4+ T cells. Sequenced by immunoSEQ multiplex PCR; TCRdb stores in-frame clones only, minus some. This table has just under 95,000 clones, 75% to 85% appearing once. Sequences were obtained from memory CD4+ T cells from blood. These receptors originate from an adult in good health and CMV-seropositive.

The chain has TRBV7-2 and TRBJ2-5; D call uncertain. Germline CDR1 SGHTA, CDR2 FQGNSA. Trimming left V 2 bases short and J 0 bases short, with 7 bases between. This CDR3 comprises 14 residues. The CDR3, as DNA: TGTGCCAGCAGCTTATCAGGAAACCAAGAGACCCAGTACTTC. This translates into CASSLSGNQETQYF.

The chain has TRBV5-5 and TRBJ2-7; TRBD2 agrees at 8 bases. CDR1 and CDR2 (germline): SGHKS, YYEKEE (reference sequence). This CDR3 contains 12 residues. The V segment lost 9 bases and the J segment 7 bases; nucleotides outside the gene matches: 9. In DNA, the CDR3 is TGTGCCACCGGACTAGCATTAGAGGAGCAGTACTTC. Its protein product is CATGLALEEQYF.

Concerning this clone itself: The sample has other DNA sequences that encode this CDR3 too. The chain employs TRBV9 and TRBJ1-5, with no clear D. Trimming cost V 2 bases and J 4 bases, with 7 bases left between them. The CDR3 covers 13 residues. Germline V gene data show CDR1 as SGDLS and CDR2 as YYNGEE. CDR3 sequence (DNA): TGTGCCAGCAGCGTCGGACCGAATCAGCCCCAGCATTTT. Translation: CASSVGPNQPQHF.

The V call is TRBV5-1, the J call TRBJ1-2; no definite D call. Germline V lookup: CDR1 SGHRS, CDR2 YFSETQ. V lost 0 bases, J lost 8 bases, and 8 bases lay in between. The CDR3 is made up of 12 amino acids. Here the CDR3 DNA reads TGCGCCAGCAGCTTGGACGCAGAAGGCTACACCTTC. Translated: CASSLDAEGYTF.

The chain has TRBV29-1 and TRBJ2-7; 8 nucleotides agree with TRBD1. Germline lookup yields CDR1 SQVTM and CDR2 ANQGSEA. The trim removed 4 bases at V and 7 bases at J, leaving 9 bases unmatched. The CDR3 is 13 residues long. The CDR3 loop reads CSVGRQGTGEQYF. The CDR3 nucleotides read TGCAGCGTTGGACGACAGGGGACCGGAGAGCAGTACTTC.

V gene TRBV5-4 combines with J gene TRBJ2-1, with 14 bases identical to TRBD2. V dropped 7 bases and J dropped 10; count of bases not matched to a gene: 10. The CDR3 runs 15 residues. The germline V gene has CDR1 SGHNT and CDR2 YYREEE (reference sequence). This CDR3 is CASSSRLAGGDEQFF. The CDR3 nucleotides are TGTGCCAGCTCTAGCCGACTAGCGGGAGGGGACGAGCAGTTCTTC.

The CDR3 protein is CASSLGQNQETQYF. CDR3 DNA sequence: TGTGCCAGCAGCCTGGGACAGAATCAAGAGACCCAGTACTTC. The chain has TRBV5-4 and TRBJ2-5, with TRBD1 matching 7 bases. Germline assignment: CDR1 SGHNT and CDR2 YYREEE (reference sequence). V was clipped by 4 bases and J by 2 bases; unmatched bases: 5. This CDR3 contains 14 residues.

The V and J genes are TRBV29-1 and TRBJ2-5; 9 bases line up with TRBD2. Germline V CDR1 and CDR2: SQVTM, ANQGSEA. This CDR3 spans 14 amino acids. J was trimmed by 0 bases and V by 3 bases; bases with no gene match: 2. CDR3 sequence reads: CSVDLAGYQETQYF. CDR3 sequence (DNA): TGCAGCGTTGACCTAGCGGGATACCAAGAGACCCAGTACTTC.

The rearrangement uses TRBV6-5 and TRBJ1-1; possible D gene TRBD1, 6 bases. Germline assignment: CDR1 MNHEY and CDR2 SVGAGI. The CDR3 covers 13 residues. V dropped 6 bases and J dropped 0 bases, with 8 bases sitting between them. The CDR3 sequence: CASSYRVNTEAFF. DNA for the CDR3: TGTGCCAGCAGCTACAGGGTGAACACTGAAGCTTTCTTT.

The J gene is TRBJ2-3, the V gene TRBV28; D possibly corresponds to TRBD1 (5 bases). There are 14 residues in the CDR3. Per germline, CDR1 MDHEN and CDR2 SYDVKM. V was shortened by 8 bases and J by 6 bases, with 18 bases between the two germline ends. The CDR3 protein is CASGRGQGSDTQYF. CDR3 DNA sequence: TGTGCCAGCGGACGAGGTCAGGGTTCGGATACGCAGTATTTT.

The V call is TRBV5-6, the J call TRBJ1-2; possible D gene TRBD1, 6 bases. Germline V gene data show CDR1 as SGHDT and CDR2 as YYEEEE. V lost 0 bases, J lost 0 bases, and 12 bases lay in between. This CDR3 comprises 16 residues. The CDR3 DNA reads as TGTGCCAGCAGCTTGGCAGTGGACAGAACTAACTATGGCTACACCTTC. Translated: CASSLAVDRTNYGYTF.

This chain connects TRBV27 to TRBJ2-3; TRBD2 is a possible D gene (6 bases). V lost 6 bases to trimming and J lost 1 base, with 17 bases between them. This CDR3 is built from 16 residues. The germline gives CDR1 MNHEY, CDR2 SMNVEV (reference sequence). CDR3 sequence (DNA): TGTGCCAGCAGCTCCCCCCTAGCGTCGGGCACAGATACGCAGTATTTT. This encodes CASSSPLASGTDTQYF.

The gene calls are TRBV19 and TRBJ2-3, with a possible D match to TRBD1 (5 bases). CDR3 length: 16 amino acids. Germline assignment: CDR1 LNHDA and CDR2 SQIVND (reference sequence). The germline V and J ends were trimmed by 5 bases and 1 base, with 16 bases remaining between them. The CDR3 DNA follows: TGTGCCAGTAGTCAGTGGAGACAGCTACGCACAGATACGCAGTATTTT. Its protein is CASSQWRQLRTDTQYF.

The chain employs TRBV6-5 and TRBJ2-4, with D possibly matching TRBD2 (6 bases). The germline CDR1 and CDR2 sequences are MNHEY and SVGAGI. V shed 5 bases and J shed 6 bases, with 14 bases lying between them. The CDR3 totals 14 residues. The CDR3 protein is CASSPPDGRNIQYF. The CDR3 DNA follows: TGTGCCAGCAGTCCCCCGGACGGGAGAAACATTCAGTACTTC.

V usage is TRBV6-1 and J usage is TRBJ1-4; 7 nucleotides align to TRBD1. CDR3 size: 15 residues. The germline V gene encodes CDR1 MNHNS and CDR2 SASEGT. Losses at the gene ends were 7 bases for V and 4 bases for J; bases not matched to a gene: 9. CDR3 protein: CASTPDRRINEKLFF. The CDR3 DNA reads as TGTGCCAGCACCCCGGACAGGAGGATTAATGAAAAACTGTTTTTT.

This clone was recorded once. V gene TRBV7-9 combines with J gene TRBJ1-2; D is possibly TRBD1 (5 bases). Germline V gene sequence: CDR1 SEHNR, CDR2 FQNEAQ (reference sequence). The V gene lost 2 bases and the J gene lost 8 bases, with 12 bases spanning the gap. The CDR3 is made up of 13 amino acids. This chain's CDR3 is CASSLFGGRGYTF. The CDR3 region has the DNA TGTGCCAGCAGCTTATTTGGGGGAAGGGGCTACACCTTC.

This clone was picked up a small number of times. The gene calls are TRBV30 and TRBJ1-4, with D maybe TRBD1 (5 bases). The CDR3 runs to 12 residues. Germline assignment: CDR1 GTSNPN and CDR2 SVGIG (reference sequence). Trimming removed 0 bases from V and 8 bases from J, with 7 bases in between. The CDR3 protein is CAWSVRGEKLFF. The CDR3 nucleotides are TGTGCCTGGAGTGTGAGGGGCGAAAAACTGTTTTTT.

The genes are TRBV5-4 and TRBJ2-7; TRBD2 matches 7 bases. Trimming removed 0 bases from V and 0 bases from J; junction bases left unmatched: 6. CDR3 size: 16 residues. Looked up from germline, CDR1 is SGHNT and CDR2 is YYREEE (reference sequence). The CDR3 spells CASSLAGGTLSYEQYF. The DNA of the CDR3 is TGTGCCAGCAGCTTGGCGGGAGGAACACTCTCCTACGAGCAGTACTTC.

CDR3: CASSEDTATTNEKLFF. CDR3 DNA: TGTGCCAGCAGTGAGGACACCGCAACAACTAATGAAAAACTGTTTTTT. The genes are TRBV6-1 and TRBJ1-4; D might be TRBD1 (5 bases). This CDR3 spans 16 amino acids. V gave up 3 bases and J gave up 0 bases, with 11 bases separating them. From germline, CDR1 is MNHNS and CDR2 SASEGT.

CDR3 region: CASSPTSAGGEGEQFF. The DNA of the CDR3 is TGTGCCAGCAGCCCTACCTCAGCGGGAGGGGAAGGTGAGCAGTTCTTC. This chain joins TRBV9 and TRBJ2-1; TRBD2 aligns across 10 bases. Germline trimming cut 4 bases from V and 9 bases from J; bases unmatched to any gene: 13. This CDR3 spans 16 amino acids. Per the germline V gene, CDR1 is SGDLS and CDR2 is YYNGEE.

The table lists this clone with a count of one. V gene TRBV7-2 combines with J gene TRBJ2-1, with D uncertain. The germline gives CDR1 SGHTA, CDR2 FQGNSA. The CDR3 length is 11 residues. The ends were cut back, 1 base at V and 11 bases at J, with 6 bases in the middle. The CDR3 DNA is TGTGCCAGCAGCTTAGGGGATAAGCAGTTCTTC. As protein: CASSLGDKQFF. Variable domain in full (rest from reference TRBV7-2 and TRBJ2-1): GAGVSQSPSNKVTEKGKDVELRCDPISGHTALYWYRQSLGQGLEFLIYFQGNSAPDKSGLPSDRFSAERTGGSVSTLTIQRTQQEDSAVYLCASSLGDKQFFGPGTRLTVL.

This clone was counted between two and nine times. V usage is TRBV5-1 and J usage is TRBJ2-7, with D perhaps matching TRBD1 (5 bases). V dropped 5 bases and J dropped 0 bases, with 9 bases sitting between them. From germline, CDR1 is SGHRS and CDR2 YFSETQ. The CDR3 spans 13 residues. CDR3 bases: TGCGCCAGCAGTGCGGACAACTCCTACGAGCAGTACTTC. Amino acid sequence: CASSADNSYEQYF.

This clone was recorded a few times. The chain links TRBV5-6 to TRBJ2-7, with 13 nucleotides matching TRBD2. Germline assignment: CDR1 SGHDT and CDR2 YYEEEE. The CDR3 has 15 amino acids. Trimming at V came to 4 bases and at J to 5 bases, leaving 6 bases not matched to a gene. CDR3 residues: CASSLGLAGLHEQYF. The CDR3 nucleotides read TGTGCCAGCAGCCTGGGACTAGCGGGGTTGCACGAGCAGTACTTC. Supplemented by reference TRBV5-6 and TRBJ2-7, the full variable domain reads DAGVTQSPTHLIKTRGQQVTLRCSPKSGHDTVSWYQQALGQGPQFIFQYYEEEERQRGNFPDRFSGHQFPNYSSELNVNALLLGDSALYLCASSLGLAGLHEQYFGPGTRLTVT.

V usage is TRBV6-1 and J usage is TRBJ2-2; 9 positions match TRBD2. The CDR3 is 14 amino acids. Germline values: CDR1 MNHNS, CDR2 SASEGT. Trimming at V came to 11 bases and at J to 4 bases, leaving 8 bases not matched to a gene. CDR3 region: CAGRGTSRTGELFF. CDR3 bases: TGTGCCGGCCGCGGGACTAGCCGCACCGGGGAGCTGTTTTTT.